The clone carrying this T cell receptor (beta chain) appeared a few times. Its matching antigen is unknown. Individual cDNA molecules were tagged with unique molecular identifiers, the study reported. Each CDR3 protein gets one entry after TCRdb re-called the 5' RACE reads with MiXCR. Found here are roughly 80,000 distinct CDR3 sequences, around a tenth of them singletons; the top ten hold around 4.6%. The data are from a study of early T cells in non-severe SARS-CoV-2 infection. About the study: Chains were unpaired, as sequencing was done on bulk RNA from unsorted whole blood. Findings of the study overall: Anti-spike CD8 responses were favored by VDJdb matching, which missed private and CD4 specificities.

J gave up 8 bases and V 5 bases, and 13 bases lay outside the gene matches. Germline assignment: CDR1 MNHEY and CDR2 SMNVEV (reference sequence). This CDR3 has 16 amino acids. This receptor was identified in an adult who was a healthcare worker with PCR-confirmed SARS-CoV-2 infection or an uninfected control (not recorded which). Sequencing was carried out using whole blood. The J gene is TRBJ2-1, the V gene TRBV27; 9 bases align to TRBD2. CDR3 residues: CASSRGVAGVLDEQFF. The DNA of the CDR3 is TGTGCCAGCAGTCGAGGGGTAGCGGGAGTGTTGGATGAGCAGTTCTTC.